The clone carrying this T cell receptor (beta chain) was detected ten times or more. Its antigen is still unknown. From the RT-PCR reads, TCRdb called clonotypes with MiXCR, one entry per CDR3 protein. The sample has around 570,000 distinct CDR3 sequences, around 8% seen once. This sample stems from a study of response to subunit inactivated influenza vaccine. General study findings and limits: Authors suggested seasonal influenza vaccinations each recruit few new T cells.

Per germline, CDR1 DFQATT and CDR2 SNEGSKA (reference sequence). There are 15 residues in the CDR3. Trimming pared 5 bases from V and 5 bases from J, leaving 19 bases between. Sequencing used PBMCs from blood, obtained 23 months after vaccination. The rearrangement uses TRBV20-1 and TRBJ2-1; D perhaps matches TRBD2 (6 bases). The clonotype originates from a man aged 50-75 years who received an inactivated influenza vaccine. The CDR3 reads CSAPPGGSLHNEQFF. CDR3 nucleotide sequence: TGCAGTGCTCCCCCTGGAGGGTCCCTCCACAATGAGCAGTTCTTC.